The subject of this entry is one TCR beta chain. Its antigen is not identified. Time point defined: blood 4 weeks post-SBRT, at nephrectomy. As to treatment: 15 Gy SBRT to primary tumor, nephrectomy 4 weeks later. Nephrectomy followed 15 Gy stereotactic body radiation by 4 weeks. The tumor was a clear cell renal cell carcinoma. V was pared by 2 bases and J by 0 bases, with 7 bases of the junction left unmatched. CDR3 length equals 17 residues. Looked up from germline, CDR1 is KGHSH and CDR2 is LQKENI. These data are taken from a study of radiation and T cells in renal cell carcinoma. Study-level findings and limits: Baseline intratumoral clonotype presence is unknown without pretreatment biopsies. In blood, top tumor clones expanded by 2 weeks, shrinking by 4.

Only in-frame clones appear in the TCRdb table, and some are missing; sequencing was by immunoSEQ multiplex PCR. Found here are about 73,000 clones, approximately 87% of them singletons; the top ten hold about 2.4%. The sample here was blood, taken from a patient whose treatment included radiotherapy and nephrectomy. The V gene is TRBV18, the J gene TRBJ2-1; 7 nucleotides agree with TRBD2. This sequence was found in an older woman with renal cell carcinoma. CDR3 in amino acids: CASSPETAGSSYNEQFF. CDR3 DNA sequence: TGTGCCAGCTCACCAGAGACAGCGGGAAGCTCCTACAATGAGCAGTTCTTC.